The clone carrying this TCR beta chain was seen at least ten times. The target antigen is unknown. This record belongs to a study of regulatory T cells in long-lasting Graves disease. Study-wide results and caveats: Preferential use of TRBV28, TRBJ1-2 and TRBJ2-5 was seen in persistent disease.

V was pared by 3 bases and J by 1 base, with 15 bases between. CDR3 length: 17 residues. Building of the TCR beta libraries involved iRepertoire HTBI primers and Arm-PCR of CDR3 regions. Each CDR3 protein is one row after TCRdb ran MiXCR on the multiplex PCR reads. The sample consists of roughly 360,000 distinct CDR3 sequences, approximately 10% of them appearing once. The time point was: newly diagnosed GD, antithyroid drugs for less than 3 months. The TCR library used RNA extracted from PBMCs. The same data also contributed to another study, on T cells in Graves' hyperthyroidism and ophthalmopathy. That paper notes: A model built on 13 V-J features separated ophthalmopathy from stable hyperthyroidism.

The genes are TRBV12-3 or TRBV12-4 and TRBJ2-2; D gene unclear. The TCR comes from a woman under 30 with Graves disease. Sequenced material: peripheral blood mononuclear cells (PBMCs), taken at new diagnosis, from a patient treated with antithyroid drugs. CDR3 residues: CASSFSTLWVNTGELFF. As DNA, the CDR3 is TGTGCCAGCAGTTTCTCTACGCTGTGGGTGAACACCGGGGAGCTGTTTTTT.